The table lists the clone carrying this T cell receptor (beta chain) with many counts. This sample stems from a study of identical twins. V gave up 4 bases and J gave up 10 bases, with 12 bases separating them. The CDR3 loop spans 12 amino acids. Germline-derived CDR1 and CDR2 are SGHDT and YYEEEE. MiXCR, applied by TCRdb to the 5' RACE reads, yields one record per CDR3 protein. Here the sample spans some 690,000 distinct CDR3 sequences, around 21% being singletons. The sample also formed part of further work on T cells expressing NK-cell markers. As that report states: The sorts in several experiments were restricted to alpha-beta TCR T cells by an anti-gamma-delta TCR antibody. As a fraction of CD8+ T cells, dominant NKG2C+ clonotypes reached roughly 1.0-7.0% in over 5 donors.

This TCR was sampled from a woman aged 18-29 years in good health. The chain employs TRBV5-6 and TRBJ2-1; no definite D call. The material sequenced was PBMCs. The CDR3 reads CASSQTSPEQFF. The CDR3, as DNA: TGTGCCAGCAGCCAAACGAGCCCCGAGCAGTTCTTC.